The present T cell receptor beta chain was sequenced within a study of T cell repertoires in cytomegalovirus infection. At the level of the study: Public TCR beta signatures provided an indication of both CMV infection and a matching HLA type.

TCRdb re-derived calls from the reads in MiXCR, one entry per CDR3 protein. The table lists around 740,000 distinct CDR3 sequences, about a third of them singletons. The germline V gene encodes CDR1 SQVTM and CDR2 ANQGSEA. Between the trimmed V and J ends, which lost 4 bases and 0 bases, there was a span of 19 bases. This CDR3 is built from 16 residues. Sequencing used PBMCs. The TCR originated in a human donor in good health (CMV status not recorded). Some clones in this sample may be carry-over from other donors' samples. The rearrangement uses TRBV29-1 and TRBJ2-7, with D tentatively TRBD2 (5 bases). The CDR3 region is CSVVLGGTQSSYEQYF. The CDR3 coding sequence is TGCAGCGTTGTCCTAGGAGGAACCCAAAGCTCCTACGAGCAGTACTTC.